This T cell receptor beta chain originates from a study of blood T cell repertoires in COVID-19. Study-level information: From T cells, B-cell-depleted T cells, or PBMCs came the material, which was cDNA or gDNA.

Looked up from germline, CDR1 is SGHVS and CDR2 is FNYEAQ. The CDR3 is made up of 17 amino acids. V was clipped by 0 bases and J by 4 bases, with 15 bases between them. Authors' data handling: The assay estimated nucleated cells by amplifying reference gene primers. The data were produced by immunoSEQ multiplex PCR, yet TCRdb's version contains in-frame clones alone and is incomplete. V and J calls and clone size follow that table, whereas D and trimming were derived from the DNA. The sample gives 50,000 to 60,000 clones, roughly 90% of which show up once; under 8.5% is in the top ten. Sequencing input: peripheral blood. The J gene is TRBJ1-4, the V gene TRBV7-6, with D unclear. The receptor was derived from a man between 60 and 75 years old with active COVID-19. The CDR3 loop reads CASSLAPGVSGNEKLFF. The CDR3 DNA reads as TGTGCCAGCAGCTTAGCGCCCGGGGTTTCGGGTAATGAAAAACTGTTTTTT.